The rows below give T cell receptor beta chains drawn from one sample of a study of identical twins. TCRdb used MiXCR to reprocess the 5' RACE reads, holding one entry per CDR3 protein. The sample includes around 250,000 distinct CDR3 sequences, around 8% seen only once; the top ten take less than 4%. These sequences were also reported in another study, on yellow fever vaccine responses in identical twins.

The sample consisted of CD8+ T cells sorted from blood. The receptors come from a woman aged 18 to 35 in good health. Each CDR3 is given with its conserved first and last residue. The D gene is left open where the match is weak. Clone size is given for some rows only: seen once, a few or many times, or a class if the clone is expanded.

TRBV5-6,.,TRBJ2-7,.,CASRWQGNSEQYF,TGTGCCAGCAGGTGGCAGGGAAATAGCGAGCAGTACTTC
TRBV15,.,TRBJ1-2,.,CATSRVPMGAGGYTF,TGTGCCACCAGCAGAGTCCCGATGGGGGCTGGAGGCTACACCTTC
TRBV27,TRBD2,TRBJ2-2,many,CASSLVASGGYTGELFF,TGTGCCAGCAGTTTAGTCGCTAGCGGGGGATACACCGGGGAGCTGTTTTTT
TRBV20-1,.,TRBJ2-7,few,CSARDGSHASYEQYF,TGCAGTGCTAGAGACGGCAGTCATGCTTCCTACGAGCAGTACTTC
TRBV9,.,TRBJ1-3,few,CASSLSTRDSGNTIYF,TGTGCCAGCAGCCTAAGTACGAGGGACTCTGGAAACACCATATATTTT
TRBV28,TRBD2,TRBJ2-1,.,CASSLASSGRSYNEQFF,TGTGCCAGCAGTTTAGCGTCTAGCGGGAGGTCATACAATGAGCAGTTCTTC
TRBV12-3/TRBV12-4,TRBD2,TRBJ2-7,many,CASTPSGNLYEQYF,TGTGCCAGCACCCCTAGCGGGAATCTCTACGAGCAGTACTTC
TRBV6-2/TRBV6-3,.,TRBJ1-2,few,CASSYDKRGDGYTF,TGTGCCAGCAGTTACGACAAACGAGGGGATGGCTACACCTTC
TRBV27,.,TRBJ2-3,many,CATGWGDTQYF,TGTGCCACCGGTTGGGGAGATACGCAGTATTTT
TRBV15,.,TRBJ2-2,many,CATSGRVDTGELFF,TGTGCCACCAGCGGCAGGGTGGACACCGGGGAGCTGTTTTTT
TRBV10-3,TRBD1,TRBJ2-7,few,CAIRAGQGWYEQYF,TGTGCCATCAGAGCGGGACAGGGCTGGTACGAGCAGTACTTC
TRBV4-3,.,TRBJ2-1,few,CASSQETPVGRNEQFF,TGCGCCAGCAGCCAAGAAACCCCGGTCGGCAGAAATGAGCAGTTCTTC
TRBV29-1,.,TRBJ2-2,many,CSVERGGGTGELFF,TGCAGCGTTGAAAGAGGAGGGGGCACCGGGGAGCTGTTTTTT
TRBV10-2,TRBD2,TRBJ2-1,.,CASKGLAGGNEQFF,TGCGCCAGCAAGGGGCTAGCGGGGGGAAATGAGCAGTTCTTC
TRBV7-9,TRBD1,TRBJ2-7,few,CASSSGGQGLSEQYF,TGTGCCAGCAGCTCGGGGGGACAGGGGCTTTCCGAGCAGTACTTC
TRBV27,.,TRBJ2-6,.,CASKLGGSGANVLTF,TGTGCCAGCAAACTGGGGGGCTCTGGGGCCAACGTCCTGACTTTC
TRBV12-3/TRBV12-4,TRBD1,TRBJ1-1,few,CASAGGTEAFF,TGTGCCAGCGCAGGGGGCACTGAAGCTTTCTTT
TRBV19,.,TRBJ2-2,few,CASARPNTGELFF,TGTGCCTCGGCGCGGCCGAACACCGGGGAGCTGTTTTTT
TRBV10-3,TRBD2,TRBJ2-2,.,CAISDSVTSVNTGELFF,TGTGCCATCAGTGATAGTGTGACTAGCGTTAACACCGGGGAGCTGTTTTTT
TRBV10-3,.,TRBJ2-2,many,CAISGKGSTGELFF,TGTGCCATCAGTGGGAAGGGTAGCACCGGGGAGCTGTTTTTT
TRBV29-1,TRBD1,TRBJ2-2,many,CSVPGTGYTGELFF,TGCAGCGTCCCCGGGACAGGGTACACCGGGGAGCTGTTTTTT
TRBV12-3/TRBV12-4,.,TRBJ2-1,.,CASSYFESSYNEQFF,TGTGCCAGCAGTTACTTCGAGAGCTCCTACAATGAGCAGTTCTTC
TRBV11-2,.,TRBJ2-7,.,CASSLPLYEQYF,TGTGCCAGCAGCCTCCCCCTCTACGAGCAGTACTTC
TRBV7-8,TRBD1,TRBJ2-7,many,CASSYKKYRGSEQYF,TGTGCCAGCAGCTACAAAAAATACAGGGGTTCCGAGCAGTACTTC
TRBV4-3,.,TRBJ2-7,few,CASSQEQGGSYEQYF,TGCGCCAGCAGCCAAGAACAGGGTGGCTCCTACGAGCAGTACTTC
TRBV5-1,.,TRBJ2-1,few,CASSWTNGNEQFF,TGCGCCAGCAGCTGGACCAACGGGAATGAGCAGTTCTTC
TRBV28,.,TRBJ2-3,many,CASSPRSDTQYF,TGTGCCAGCAGTCCTCGTTCAGATACGCAGTATTTT
TRBV25-1,TRBD2,TRBJ2-1,many,CASSSGLAPPGYNEQFF,TGTGCCAGCTCCTCCGGACTAGCGCCACCAGGATACAATGAGCAGTTCTTC
TRBV20-1,TRBD2,TRBJ2-7,.,CSARDRGRAPSLYEQYF,TGCAGTGCTAGAGATCGGGGGAGGGCCCCCAGCCTCTACGAGCAGTACTTC
TRBV9,TRBD2,TRBJ2-5,many,CASSVHALAGQETQYF,TGTGCCAGCAGCGTCCATGCACTAGCGGGACAAGAGACCCAGTACTTC
TRBV15,.,TRBJ2-4,few,CATSGPGTAENIQYF,TGTGCCACCAGCGGGCCCGGGACGGCTGAAAACATTCAGTACTTC
TRBV28,TRBD1,TRBJ1-5,.,CASSQQRGLGQPQHF,TGTGCCAGCAGTCAACAAAGGGGGCTGGGGCAGCCCCAGCATTTT
TRBV28,.,TRBJ1-5,few,CASSLWGDSNQPQHF,TGTGCCAGCAGTTTATGGGGGGATAGCAATCAGCCCCAGCATTTT
TRBV13,TRBD2,TRBJ2-7,few,CASSHSSTGREQYF,TGTGCCAGCAGCCATTCCTCCACCGGGAGGGAGCAGTACTTC
TRBV6-6,.,TRBJ2-2,.,CASTHYGGELFF,TGTGCCAGCACCCACTACGGCGGGGAGCTGTTTTTT
TRBV5-1,TRBD1,TRBJ2-5,.,CASSLGDSLGPEATQYF,TGCGCCAGCAGCTTGGGGGACAGCCTAGGACCCGAGGCGACCCAGTACTTC
TRBV24-1,TRBD2,TRBJ2-3,.,CATGLNAGEADTQYF,TGTGCCACCGGATTAAACGCGGGAGAAGCAGATACGCAGTATTTT